This T cell receptor beta chain was sequenced for a study of cytomegalovirus exposure and HLA in healthy donors listed by TCRdb under 2017. As for the study more broadly: An earlier analysis of around 600 of the donors reported 250 to 300 Gb of sequence data and about 100 million unique TCR beta sequences from some 180 million T cells. Roughly 310 gigabases of sequencing data and approximately 85 million unique TCR sequences were included in an early release covering 550 to 650 HLA-typed donors. Of the 350 to 450 genotyped donors, 81% were placed in the genetic ancestry cluster associated with self-reported Caucasian donors. The aim of the study was to test whether cataloging public T cell receptors could identify signatures of past pathogen exposure. The study used immunosequencing to profile the T cell repertoires of 670 or so subjects and linked those repertoires to cytomegalovirus serostatus. Along with the roughly 670-subject first cohort, a separate validation cohort of over a hundred different subjects was used. To predict cytomegalovirus infection status, the study brought together high-throughput TCR immunosequencing, statistical association of individual TCRs with disease status, and machine learning. A later analysis re-examined previously published TCR beta repertoires from about 670 donors and added high-resolution HLA genotyping to investigate patterns of TCR occurrence. The later analysis used no new phenotypic data to find candidate immune exposures, relying instead on TCR beta sequences and their occurrence across donors. To decide whether each TCR beta V gene segment behaved as functional or pseudogenic, an earlier analysis of some 570 of the donors relied on high-throughput TCR beta sequencing. Alongside the repertoire data, information on donor age, sex, ethnicity and CMV serostatus was compiled. In a later genetic analysis, genome-wide SNP genotypes for 398 of the 666 donors were used, and that subset was treated as a discovery cohort. Every repertoire in the discovery cohort had been generated on one and the same sequencing platform. Class I and class II HLA loci were covered by the typing at four-digit resolution. The number of donors typed differed by locus, with roughly 620-630 for A, B, C, DRB1 and DQB1, more than 500 for DQA1, 606 for DPA1, and some 440 for DPB1. Four to six DR-DQ haplotypes were handled as single units for association and clustering, since linkage in the cohort was strong. Among some 410 genotyped donors of the cohort, an average of roughly 230,000 unique TCR beta nucleotide sequences was sequenced per donor, of which roughly 18% were non-productive.

This clone was counted between two and nine times. Its specific antigen is unknown. No clone much larger than this one lies a single base away; base qualities are absent. The method behind the library was the immunoSEQ multiplex PCR assay. A mixture of 60 forward primers for TCR Vbeta segments and 13 reverse primers for TCR Jbeta segments was used in the multiplex PCR. Amplification of the CDR3 region of rearranged TCR beta genes was performed with a multiplex PCR assay on genomic DNA. The amplified TCR beta libraries were sequenced on the Illumina HiSeq System as 87-base-pair reads. The paper's processing steps were these. Across the roughly 600 repertoires, a later analysis counted some 81 million unique TCR beta chains, roughly 11 million of which were shared by at least two donors. A nearest-neighbor algorithm error-corrected the raw reads and collapsed the reads into unique sequences, merging closely related sequences to remove PCR and sequencing errors. CDR3 sequences were aligned to IMGT reference sequences to assign V, D and J gene segments. Each retained sequence needed at least a six-nucleotide match to both a V gene segment and a J gene segment. A rearrangement counted as productive if the CDR3 had no stop codons and remained in frame with V and J, and every other rearrangement counted as non-productive. CDR3 was defined by IMGT convention, running from the second conserved V-encoded cysteine to the conserved J-encoded phenylalanine. In an earlier analysis of more than 550 of the donors, sequences lacking an unambiguous match to a single V gene segment were excluded. In an earlier analysis of almost 600 of the donors, a V segment was called functional when productive rearrangements were above 56.7%, and segregating when the standard deviation between donors exceeded 5%. A statistical classification framework was built for diagnosing cytomegalovirus status from the catalog of TCR beta chain sequences. V and J gene assignment, in a later analysis, came from comparing TCR nucleotide sequences with IMGT/GENE-DB human TR gene sequences. In a later analysis, CDR3 sequences and most-parsimonious VDJ recombination scenarios were assigned using the TCRdist pipeline. In a later analysis, every TCR beta chain was defined by the combination of its CDR3 amino acid sequence and its V-gene family, and reads without a unique V-gene family were dropped. To address suspected cross-contamination and a sequencing artifact, a later analysis removed around 590 highly shared, low-generation-probability nucleotide sequences. A later analysis calculated a clonal expansion index for each public chain from normalized within-repertoire ranks of inferred template counts. In a later analysis, generation probabilities were computed with a VDJ recombination model fitted to out-of-frame rearrangements, and the resulting probabilities were checked against IGoR. In a later analysis, hypergeometric tests were used to score TCR-TCR, TCR-HLA and TCR-CMV co-occurrence, with a repertoire-size bias correction applied to TCR pairs. A later analysis estimated false discovery rates by permuting HLA or CMV assignments 20 times. In a later analysis, co-occurring TCRs were grouped using DBSCAN, with TCRdist sequence similarity added in when clustering inside HLA-allele-positive subsets. Co-occurrence clustering excluded repertoires with fewer than 30,000 or more than 120,000 public chains, plus five with anomalous nucleotide sharing. TCRdb took this table from immuneACCESS and kept in-frame rearrangements with V and J called. Such tables lack part of the clones; where checked against another copy, unresolved V genes explain under half of the gap, and the rest is unexplained. Clone size and the V and J calls come from that table; the DNA yielded D and trimming. For this sample there are about 160,000 clones; around 85% appear just once. 4.3% of the sample belongs to the ten largest clones.

The investigation overall reported the following: At a false discovery rate of 0.05, a later analysis linked some 18,000 TCR beta sequences to specific HLA alleles. In a later genetic analysis, fewer N-insertions in productive TCRs were reported among donors in an Asian-associated ancestry cluster than the roughly 640-donor mean. The 87-base-pair reads could not distinguish some IMGT-functional V segments, including TRBV6-2 and TRBV6-3, so those segments were excluded. In a later analysis, HLA-associated TCR beta chains showed more clonal expansion and lower generation probabilities than non-associated chains that were equally common. The authors suggested that the approach could potentially be generalized to other disease states and immunological phenotypes. V-gene and J-gene trimming of TCR beta chains was associated with a missense DCLRE1C variant in a later genetic analysis, and the association was replicated in an independent cohort. Because counts were too low, roughly 16 rarely observed V segments, including chromosome 9 orphons, were left out of the earlier analysis of 500 to 750 of the donors. A further reported finding was that TCR beta sequences accurately predicted the HLA-A and HLA-B alleles for most subjects in the first cohort. Sequencing depth was assumed to be roughly uniform across donors in the presence/absence analyses, though that assumption may not hold. When HLA alleles, especially DR and DQ, strongly co-occurred, attributing TCR associations to individual alleles was difficult. A few of the identified cytomegalovirus-associated TCR beta chains were confirmed in vitro to be specific for cytomegalovirus antigens. The classifier was reported to diagnose cytomegalovirus status with high specificity and sensitivity in both the original and validation cohorts. A later analysis found that TCR association rates varied across HLA loci, with DRB1 alleles showing the most associated TCRs and HLA-C alleles the fewest. In an earlier analysis of under 600 of the donors, most TCR beta V segments were observed in productive rearrangements about 87% or about 30% of the time, broadly matching IMGT annotations. While some public TCRs were present in many individuals, most TCR sequences turned up only very rarely across donors. HLA typing was unavailable for some donors at each locus, so association tests used only the typed subset. For the cohort, immune exposure information was limited to CMV serostatus. The study gave a list of about 150 TCR beta chains associated with cytomegalovirus. In this cohort, only TCR beta chains were sequenced, and detectable features were limited by the absence of alpha or paired-chain data. According to a later analysis, parvovirus B19, influenza, CMV and Epstein-Barr virus appeared linked to several top co-occurrence clusters. A group of highly shared sequence variants was considered likely to be a technical artifact of the sequencing pipeline. Linkage disequilibrium might explain the correlated functional status among segregating V segments, but an unknown experimental factor could not be ruled out. A later analysis found that most CMV-associated TCR beta chains appeared HLA-restricted, with HLA associations seemingly driven largely by CMV exposure.

The cohort consisted of approximately 690 healthy bone marrow donors. At the time of sampling, all cohort members were nominally healthy, though unrecorded immune exposures were likely present. The donor was CMV seronegative and belonged to the group of 352 seronegative cohort members. Each donor provided a peripheral blood sample, and peripheral blood mononuclear cells were used for TCR beta sequencing. Genomic DNA extraction from the blood cell samples was performed with the Qiagen DNeasy Blood Extraction Kit. V loses 0 bases, J loses 2 bases, and the germline ends lie 7 bases apart. For CDR1 and CDR2, the germline V gene lists SGHRS and YFSETQ. The CDR3 sequence holds 14 residues, the cysteine and phenylalanine included. This entry keeps only the CDR3 DNA: 42 bases, framed from base 1.

Specimen: PBMCs. The sequence was obtained from a man in his forties or fifties in good health and CMV-seronegative. The chain joins TRBV5-1 to TRBJ2-3; TRBD1 could be the D gene, as 5 bases match. The DNA sequence is given as TGCGCCAGCAGCTTGGGACAGCCCACAGATACGCAGTATTTT. This translates into CASSLGQPTDTQYF.